The 23 T cell receptor beta chains below were found in one sample sequenced in a study of response to subunit inactivated influenza vaccine. TCRdb redid the calling of the RT-PCR reads with MiXCR, one entry per CDR3 protein. Of about 800,000 distinct CDR3 sequences in the sample, over 20% were seen once. The specimen was PBMCs from blood, collected 5 days after vaccination. The source is a man in his forties or fifties who received an inactivated influenza vaccine.

This clonotype was counted between two and nine times. J is TRBJ1-5 and V is TRBV10-3; D possibly corresponds to TRBD1 (5 bases). V lost 3 bases to trimming and J lost 0 bases, with 12 bases between them. This CDR3 comprises 16 residues. The germline CDR1 and CDR2 sequences are ENHRY and SYGVKD. DNA of the CDR3: TGTGCCATCAGTGATTCTGGAGGGACTAGCAATCAGCCCCAGCATTTT. Translation gives CAISDSGGTSNQPQHF.

The rearrangement uses TRBV7-2 and TRBJ1-2; no firm D call. The CDR3 has 13 residues. In germline, CDR1 is SGHTA, CDR2 FQGNSA. V was shortened by 0 bases and J by 7 bases, with 9 bases between the two germline ends. CDR3 coding DNA: TGTGCCAGCAGCTTAGCGGGGTTTGTTGGCTACACCTTC. Encoded protein: CASSLAGFVGYTF.

This chain connects TRBV2 to TRBJ2-2; maybe TRBD2 (6 bases). With 4 bases removed from V and 1 base from J, the gap between germline ends came to 13 bases. Germline V lookup: CDR1 SNHLY, CDR2 FYNNEI. This CDR3 comprises 16 residues. CDR3: CASSAFAGLNTGELFF. The DNA of the CDR3 is TGTGCCAGCAGTGCTTTCGCGGGATTGAACACCGGGGAGCTGTTTTTT.

This clonotype was seen only a few times. The rearrangement links TRBV6-5 to TRBJ2-1, with D possibly TRBD2 on 5 matching bases. This CDR3 comprises 14 residues. Germline CDR1 MNHEY, CDR2 SVGAGI. V lost 0 bases, J lost 10 bases, and 13 bases lay in between. DNA of the CDR3: TGTGCCAGCAGTTACTCGAGGGCGAGTGGGGAGCAGTTCTTC. This gives the protein CASSYSRASGEQFF.

This clonotype turned up a few times. This rearrangement joins TRBV5-1 to TRBJ2-1; D gene uncertain. The CDR3 is 15 residues long. V lost 0 bases and J lost 0, with 7 bases in between. Per the germline V gene, CDR1 is SGHRS and CDR2 is YFSETQ. The CDR3 DNA sequence: TGCGCCAGCAGCTTGGAAGAGACCTCCTACAATGAGCAGTTCTTC. Its protein is CASSLEETSYNEQFF.

V is TRBV28 and J is TRBJ1-4; perhaps TRBD1 as D (5 bases). The CDR3 totals 16 residues. V gave up 5 bases and J gave up 2 bases, with 15 bases separating them. CDR1 is MDHEN and CDR2 is SYDVKM in the germline V gene. The CDR3 sequence is CASSHPGGATNEKLFF. The CDR3 DNA reads TGTGCCAGCAGTCACCCCGGGGGAGCTACTAATGAAAAACTGTTTTTT.

The genes are TRBV20-1 and TRBJ2-2; possible D gene TRBD1, 5 bases. Trimming removed 5 bases from V and 8 bases from J, with 15 bases in between. The CDR3 is 13 residues long. The V gene's germline CDR1 is DFQATT and CDR2 SNEGSKA (reference sequence). The CDR3 protein is CSAPDTLEGELFF. CDR3 in DNA: TGCAGTGCTCCGGACACCCTGGAAGGGGAGCTGTTTTTT.

In its sample, this clonotype was seen a few times. The chain recombines TRBV20-1 with TRBJ2-7, with a possible D match to TRBD2 (6 bases). Germline CDR1 DFQATT, CDR2 SNEGSKA (reference sequence). The V and J ends lost 6 bases and 0 bases respectively, with 12 bases between them. This CDR3 region has 13 residues. CDR3 residues: CSAPPAGSYEQYF. DNA for the CDR3: TGCAGTGCACCCCCAGCGGGCTCCTACGAGCAGTACTTC.

This clonotype has more than one count but fewer than ten. The chain employs TRBV28 and TRBJ2-1; TRBD1 is a possible D gene (6 bases). Germline V gene sequence: CDR1 MDHEN, CDR2 SYDVKM. The CDR3 sequence is 17 residues long. V lost 3 bases to trimming and J lost 0 bases, with 15 bases between them. The CDR3 nucleotides are TGTGCCAGCAGTTTCCCCGACTCAGGGGTCTCCTACAATGAGCAGTTCTTC. Residues: CASSFPDSGVSYNEQFF.

This clonotype was observed a few times. This chain joins TRBV4-3 and TRBJ1-1, with 10 bases aligning to TRBD1. The CDR3 has 16 amino acids. With V trimmed by 4 bases and J by 0 bases, 5 bases remained unmatched. Germline values: CDR1 LGHNA, CDR2 YSLEER. The CDR3 DNA is TGCGCCAGCAGCCTTGGGACAGGGGCAATGAACACTGAAGCTTTCTTT. Its protein is CASSLGTGAMNTEAFF.

This clonotype was counted a few times. J is TRBJ1-1 and V is TRBV7-9; D unclear. V shed 1 base and J shed 6 bases, with 12 bases lying between them. This CDR3 is 14 amino acids long. The germline V gene encodes CDR1 SEHNR and CDR2 FQNEAQ (reference sequence). The CDR3 protein is CASSLGADSAEAFF. The CDR3 nucleotides read TGTGCCAGCAGCTTAGGGGCTGACTCCGCTGAAGCTTTCTTT.

The gene calls are TRBV12-3 or TRBV12-4 and TRBJ1-2; no clear D gene. Trimming took off 6 bases at V and 5 bases at J, with 16 bases between the two ends. The CDR3 extends over 14 amino acids. CDR3 loop: CASRPVGASYGYTF. The CDR3 DNA follows: TGTGCCAGCAGGCCTGTGGGAGCGAGTTATGGCTACACCTTC.

The J gene is TRBJ2-3, the V gene TRBV2, with 8 bases lining up with TRBD2. The CDR3 contains 15 residues. The germline gives CDR1 SNHLY, CDR2 FYNNEI. V gave up 8 bases and J gave up 0 bases; unmatched junction bases: 7. The CDR3 DNA sequence: TGTGCCAGCTCCCGGACTAGCCGCAGCACAGATACGCAGTATTTT. It is translated as CASSRTSRSTDTQYF.

This clonotype was detected only a few times. The rearrangement joins TRBV10-3 to TRBJ2-1, with 9 bases lining up with TRBD1. Looked up from germline, CDR1 is ENHRY and CDR2 is SYGVKD. Unmatched junction bases numbered 5, after V lost 3 bases and J lost 5 bases. The CDR3 contains 15 residues. CDR3 sequence: CAISEDRGYDNEQFF. The CDR3 coding sequence is TGTGCCATCAGTGAAGACAGGGGGTACGACAATGAGCAGTTCTTC.

As DNA, the CDR3 is TGTGCCAGCAGCTTAGGGGACACTTATGAAAAACTGTTTTTT. It specifies CASSLGDTYEKLFF. The chain uses TRBV7-8 and TRBJ1-4, with D maybe TRBD1 (6 bases). CDR3 length: 14 residues. V dropped 1 base and J dropped 6 bases, with 9 bases sitting between them. Germline-derived CDR1 and CDR2 are SGHVS and FQNEAQ.

This clonotype has just a few counts. The chain couples TRBV6-2 or TRBV6-3 to TRBJ2-2; the match to TRBD1 covers 8 bases. CDR3 length: 14 amino acids. Germline assignment: CDR1 MNHEY and CDR2 SVGEGT. V lost 2 bases and J lost 9; bases outside the gene matches: 5. The CDR3: CASSYEIRGRELFF. The CDR3 bases are TGTGCCAGCAGTTACGAGATCAGGGGGCGGGAGCTGTTTTTT.

V usage is TRBV6-1 and J usage is TRBJ2-5, with 12 positions matching TRBD1. CDR1 MNHNS and CDR2 SASEGT come from the germline V gene. The CDR3 is made up of 16 amino acids. V lost 5 bases to trimming and J lost 6 bases; unmatched junction nucleotides: 10. The DNA for the CDR3 is TGTGCCAGCAGTACAACCGGGACAGGGGGCAGGAAGACCCAGTACTTC. Translating it yields CASSTTGTGGRKTQYF.

Many counts were recorded for this clonotype. The J gene is TRBJ1-2, the V gene TRBV4-1, with 10 nucleotides matching TRBD1. The V and J ends lost 1 base and 0 bases, in that order; junction bases with no gene match: 20. The CDR3 contains 22 residues. The germline V gene has CDR1 MGHRA and CDR2 YSYEKL. In DNA form, the CDR3 reads TGCGCCAGCAGCCAAGGGGGACTACGACTCCCGGGACAGGGGCCCTCTAACTATGGCTACACCTTC. Protein: CASSQGGLRLPGQGPSNYGYTF.

This clonotype turned up a few times. V and J are TRBV4-1 and TRBJ1-2; 10 bases match TRBD1. V gave up 1 base and J gave up 1 base; unmatched junction bases: 3. The CDR3 extends over 16 amino acids. Germline V CDR1 and CDR2: MGHRA, YSYEKL. The CDR3 reads CASSQGGQGVNYGYTF. CDR3 in DNA: TGCGCCAGCAGCCAAGGAGGACAGGGGGTTAACTATGGCTACACCTTC.

This clonotype has just a few counts. The CDR3, as DNA: TGTGCCAGCAGTGAAACGGACTACAATGAGCAGTTCTTC. Protein: CASSETDYNEQFF. The gene calls are TRBV2 and TRBJ2-1; D remains unclear. V was cut by 2 bases and J by 3 bases, with 5 bases left in between. The germline V gene has CDR1 SNHLY and CDR2 FYNNEI. The CDR3 loop spans 13 amino acids.

On this clonotype: A junction end diverges from the germline sequence, so it may reflect a read error. The chain is built from TRBV4-2 and TRBJ2-3; 8 nucleotides agree with TRBD2. The CDR3 has 15 residues. Germline V CDR1 and CDR2: LGHNA, YNFKEQ. In DNA form, the CDR3 reads TGTGCCAGCAGCCAAGATTGGATCAGCGGGAGCCAAAGAAGCTTT. The encoded protein is CASSQDWISGSQRSF.

The V and J genes are TRBV5-1 and TRBJ2-1; D tentatively fits TRBD1 or TRBD2 (5 bases each). Between the trimmed V and J ends, which lost 4 bases and 3 bases, there was a span of 11 bases. This CDR3 has 14 residues. Germline values: CDR1 SGHRS, CDR2 YFSETQ. The CDR3 region has the DNA TGCGCCAGCAGCGGTCCAGGGAGCTACAATGAGCAGTTCTTC. Protein sequence: CASSGPGSYNEQFF.

This clonotype was seen more than once but under ten times. The V and J genes are TRBV12-3 or TRBV12-4 and TRBJ1-1; D call uncertain. V was cut by 7 bases and J by 1 base, with 10 bases left in between. The CDR3 is made up of 13 amino acids. CDR3 in amino acids: CASTLSGNTEAFF. The CDR3 nucleotides read TGTGCCAGCACGCTCTCGGGGAACACTGAAGCTTTCTTT.